The clone carrying this TCR beta chain came up a few times. Its specificity is unknown. Blood CD8+ and CD4+ T cells underwent high-throughput TCR beta sequencing. This CDR3 is built from 13 residues. V lost 6 bases and J lost 3; bases outside the gene matches: 2. The germline V gene encodes CDR1 SGHTA and CDR2 FQGNSA. The RNA input was 0.5 to 1 ug, and it was reverse transcribed with random hexamers. TCRdb itself ran the immunoSEQ multiplex PCR reads through MiXCR, one entry per CDR3 protein. The sample has approximately 190,000 distinct CDR3 sequences, approximately 95% seen once. The data stem from a study of CD8 T cells in Susac syndrome. Findings and caveats of the study: The peak of CD8+ clonal expansion in Susac was seen in TEMRA cells and active patients.

The sequence derives from a human donor with Susac syndrome. Sample: CD8+ T cells from PBMCs. The rearrangement uses TRBV7-2 and TRBJ2-7, with 10 bases lining up with TRBD2. Here the CDR3 DNA reads TGTGCCAGCAGTTCTAGCGGGAGCTACGAGCAGTACTTC. Translating it yields CASSSSGSYEQYF.